These T cell receptor beta chains were read from a single sample in a study of blood T cell repertoires in COVID-19. Libraries were prepared by immunoSEQ multiplex PCR; TCRdb keeps only in-frame clonotypes and omits some of them. The sample has more than 85,000 clones; 60% to 80% are singletons. The sample taken for sequencing was peripheral blood. These receptor sequences come from a woman in her fifties or sixties with acute or convalescent COVID-19. Both conserved end residues are part of each CDR3. The D gene is left open where the match is weak. The listing skips clone size in some rows; elsewhere it reads once, few, many or a size class.

j_gene	d_gene	v_gene	abundance	CDR3nt	CDR3aa
TRBJ1-2	TRBD1	TRBV27	.	TGTGCCAGCAGTCCTGCCCCGGACAGGTATGGCTACACCTTC	CASSPAPDRYGYTF
TRBJ2-7	.	TRBV18	.	TGTGCCAGCTCACCATGGGAGTCTTTAACCTCCTACGAGCAGTACTTC	CASSPWESLTSYEQYF
TRBJ1-1	TRBD1	TRBV5-1	.	TGCGCCAGCAGCCGAACAGGGGCCCTGAACACTGAAGCTTTCTTT	CASSRTGALNTEAFF
TRBJ1-5	TRBD1	TRBV6-1	.	TGTGCCAGCAGTGAATTAAGTGTCTACCAGGGGGTTCAGCCCCAGCATTTT	CASSELSVYQGVQPQHF
TRBJ2-1	TRBD1	TRBV10-3	.	TGTGCCATCAGTGGACAGGGGACATATGAGCAGTTCTTC	CAISGQGTYEQFF
TRBJ1-5	.	TRBV4-2	few	TGTGCCAGCAGCCAAGTTACGGGGGTGGGACAGCCCCAGCATTTT	CASSQVTGVGQPQHF
TRBJ1-2	TRBD1	TRBV7-9	.	TGTGCCAGCTCCAACCGCGGGACAGTGGATGGCTACACCTTC	CASSNRGTVDGYTF
TRBJ2-2	TRBD1	TRBV28	few	TGTGCCAGCCGGGGACAGGCGAACACCGGGGAGCTGTTTTTT	CASRGQANTGELFF
TRBJ1-5	TRBD1	TRBV6-5	.	TGTGCCAGCAGTTACAAAGGGGGCGAAGATCAGCCCCAGCATTTT	CASSYKGGEDQPQHF
TRBJ2-7	.	TRBV6-6	.	TGTGCCAGCAGTTACTCGGGGGAGGAGGCCGAGCAGTACTTC	CASSYSGEEAEQYF
TRBJ2-7	TRBD2	TRBV7-2	.	TGTGCCAGCAGCTTTCCCCCTAGCGGGGGCCGAAGGGAGCAGTACTTC	CASSFPPSGGRREQYF
TRBJ2-6	.	TRBV2	.	TGTGCCAGCAGCCTACGGGGGTCCGGGGCCAACGTCCTGACTTTC	CASSLRGSGANVLTF
TRBJ1-2	.	TRBV6-2/TRBV6-3	.	TGTGCCAGCAGCCGGCGCGGTTTGTATGGCTACACCTTC	CASSRRGLYGYTF
TRBJ1-2	.	TRBV6-2/TRBV6-3	.	TGTGCCAGCAGTTACCCGAGTGGAGGTATTGGCTACACCTTC	CASSYPSGGIGYTF
TRBJ2-1	TRBD1	TRBV18	.	TGTGCCAGCTCACCACCCGGGACAGATCTCTACAATGAGCAGTTCTTC	CASSPPGTDLYNEQFF
TRBJ1-4	.	TRBV5-1	.	TGCGCCAGCAGCCTCGGGGGAAGGGATAATGAAAAACTGTTTTTT	CASSLGGRDNEKLFF
TRBJ1-2	TRBD1	TRBV5-1	.	TGCGCCAGCAGCTTGGCCCGCATGATGACCGGGACAGACAACTATGGCTACACCTTC	CASSLARMMTGTDNYGYTF
TRBJ1-1	TRBD1	TRBV18	.	TGTGCCAGCTCACCCCGCGGGACAGGAGGGACTGAAGCTTTCTTT	CASSPRGTGGTEAFF
TRBJ1-3	.	TRBV9	.	TGTGCCAGCAGCCCCTCGACAGTCGTCAGCTCTGGAAACACCATATATTTT	CASSPSTVVSSGNTIYF
TRBJ2-7	.	TRBV23-1	.	TGCGCCAGCACTACGTCAGTGGTCAGGGCGGGGCACGAGCAGTACTTC	CASTTSVVRAGHEQYF
TRBJ2-2	.	TRBV3-1/TRBV3-2	.	TGTGCCAGCAGCCTACTGGACTACACCGGGGAGCTGTTTTTT	CASSLLDYTGELFF
TRBJ1-1	TRBD1	TRBV6-5	few	TGTGCCACCCTAACAGGGGCAGCTTTCTTT	CATLTGAAFF
TRBJ1-1	TRBD1	TRBV5-6	few	TGTGCCAGCGGCTACAGGGGGTTTAGGAACACTGAAGCTTTCTTT	CASGYRGFRNTEAFF
TRBJ1-6	TRBD1	TRBV11-2	.	TGTGCCAGCAGTCCGGACAGGACCTATAATTCACCCCTCCACTTT	CASSPDRTYNSPLHF
TRBJ1-6	TRBD1	TRBV19	.	TGTGCCAGTAGTATTTCCACGGGGACAGGGGCTTCACCCCTCCACTTT	CASSISTGTGASPLHF
TRBJ1-3	.	TRBV28	.	TGTGCCAGCAGTCCCATGAGTAGCTCTGGAAACACCATATATTTT	CASSPMSSSGNTIYF
TRBJ1-1	.	TRBV30	.	TGTGCCTGGAGCCGGGATCGGAACACTGAAGCTTTCTTT	CAWSRDRNTEAFF
TRBJ2-7	.	TRBV7-9	.	TGTGCCAGCAGCTTATCAAGTACTTCCTACGAGCAGTACTTC	CASSLSSTSYEQYF
TRBJ1-2	.	TRBV6-5	.	TGTGCCAGCGGATCAGGGCACTATGGCTACACCTTC	CASGSGHYGYTF
TRBJ1-1	.	TRBV3-1/TRBV3-2	.	TGTGCCAGCAGTCCCTTTCTACTCGGGGGGGGCACTGAAGCTTTCTTT	CASSPFLLGGGTEAFF
TRBJ1-3	.	TRBV28	.	TGTGCCAGCAGCTACTCTGGAAACACCATATATTTT	CASSYSGNTIYF
TRBJ1-2	TRBD1	TRBV11-2	.	TGTGCCAGCAGCTCGGACAGGAACTATGGCTACACCTTC	CASSSDRNYGYTF
TRBJ1-2	TRBD1	TRBV4-2	once	TGTGCCAGCAGCCAAGAAAGGGGGCGTAACTATGGCTACACCTTC	CASSQERGRNYGYTF
TRBJ2-1	TRBD1	TRBV19	.	TGTGCCAGTAGTGGACGAGGGGGGTGGACAGGGGACAATGAGCAGTTCTTC	CASSGRGGWTGDNEQFF
TRBJ2-1	TRBD2	TRBV4-3	few	TGCGCCAGCAGCCAAGGGTGGCGGGGGACCCACAATGAGCAGTTCTTC	CASSQGWRGTHNEQFF
TRBJ1-2	.	TRBV4-2	few	TGTGCCAGCAGCCAAGGCAGGGGTTGGGGCTACACCTTC	CASSQGRGWGYTF
TRBJ1-1	.	TRBV28	.	TGTGCCAGCGGAGCCACTGAAGCTTTCTTT	CASGATEAFF
TRBJ1-2	TRBD1	TRBV6-5	once	TGTGCCAGCAGTCCACGGACAGGGTCTAACTATGGCTACACCTTC	CASSPRTGSNYGYTF
TRBJ2-5	TRBD2	TRBV5-1	.	TGCGCCAGCAGTGGACGGGGAGGGGAGACCCAGTACTTC	CASSGRGGETQYF
TRBJ2-7	TRBD1	TRBV19	.	TGTGCCAGTAGTATCGGACCAAGGACAGGGGACGAGCAGTACTTC	CASSIGPRTGDEQYF
TRBJ2-7	TRBD1	TRBV12-3/TRBV12-4	.	TGTGCCAGCAGTCTGACAGGGTTAGAGCAGTACTTC	CASSLTGLEQYF
TRBJ1-5	.	TRBV5-1	.	TGCGCCAGCAGCTTGGGCGGGCAAAGCAATCAGCCCCAGCATTTT	CASSLGGQSNQPQHF
TRBJ1-5	TRBD1	TRBV28	.	TGTGCCAGCAGTTTAGCACAGGGGGCTAAACAGCCCCAGCATTTT	CASSLAQGAKQPQHF
TRBJ2-1	TRBD2	TRBV27	.	TGTGCCAGCAGTCAAATAGCGGGGGGGATTCATGAGCAGTTCTTC	CASSQIAGGIHEQFF
TRBJ1-1	TRBD1	TRBV5-1	.	TGCGCCAGCAGCACCCAGGGACAGATCACTGAAGCTTTCTTT	CASSTQGQITEAFF
TRBJ2-7	.	TRBV20-1	.	TGCAGTGCTAGTTTCACAGGAGCCCTTTACGAGCAGTACTTC	CSASFTGALYEQYF
TRBJ1-4	TRBD1	TRBV25-1	.	TGTGCCAGCAAGGGGGCCAGGAGGACTAATGAAAAACTGTTTTTT	CASKGARRTNEKLFF
TRBJ2-7	.	TRBV15	once	TGTGCCACCAGCAGAGTTGGGGAGGTTCCCGAGCAGTACTTC	CATSRVGEVPEQYF
TRBJ1-4	TRBD1	TRBV7-9	.	TGTGCCAGCAGCTCGAAGGGACAGCCTAATGAAAAACTGTTTTTT	CASSSKGQPNEKLFF
TRBJ1-1	.	TRBV7-9	.	TGTGCCAGCAGTCTAGGCGGCGCGAACACTGAAGCTTTCTTT	CASSLGGANTEAFF
TRBJ1-2	TRBD1	TRBV28	few	TGTGCCAGCAGTTTCGGGACAGGGGGCGGATTTGACTATGGCTACACCTTC	CASSFGTGGGFDYGYTF
TRBJ1-5	.	TRBV28	.	TGTGCCAGCAGTCCCCAGGACAGGCCCCAGCATTTT	CASSPQDRPQHF